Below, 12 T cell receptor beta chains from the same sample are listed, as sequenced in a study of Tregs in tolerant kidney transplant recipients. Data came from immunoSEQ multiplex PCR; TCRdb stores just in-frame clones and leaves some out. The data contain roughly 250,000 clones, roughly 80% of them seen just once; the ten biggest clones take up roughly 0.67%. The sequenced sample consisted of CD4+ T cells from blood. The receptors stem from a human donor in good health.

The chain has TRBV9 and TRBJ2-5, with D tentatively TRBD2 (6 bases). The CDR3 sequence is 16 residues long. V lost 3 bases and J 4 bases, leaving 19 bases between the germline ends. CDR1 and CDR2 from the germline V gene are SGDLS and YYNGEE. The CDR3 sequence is CASSGWEARAGETQYF. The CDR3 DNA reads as TGTGCCAGCAGCGGGTGGGAGGCTCGGGCAGGAGAGACCCAGTACTTC. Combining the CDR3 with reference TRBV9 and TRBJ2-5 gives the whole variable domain DSGVTQTPKHLITATGQRVTLRCSPRSGDLSVYWYQQSLDQGLQFLIQYYNGEERAKGNILERFSAQQFPDLHSELNLSSLELGDSALYFCASSGWEARAGETQYFGPGTRLLVL.

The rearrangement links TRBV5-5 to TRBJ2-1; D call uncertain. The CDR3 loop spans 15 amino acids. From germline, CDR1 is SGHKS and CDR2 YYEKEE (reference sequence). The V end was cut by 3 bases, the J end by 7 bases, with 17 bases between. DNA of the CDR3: TGTGCCAGCAGCTACAATGCAGGAGTTAGTAATGAGCAGTTCTTC. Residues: CASSYNAGVSNEQFF.

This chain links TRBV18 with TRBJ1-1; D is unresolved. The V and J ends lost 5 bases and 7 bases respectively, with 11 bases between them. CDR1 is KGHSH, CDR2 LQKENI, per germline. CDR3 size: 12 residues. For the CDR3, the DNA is TGTGCCAGCTCATCAACAGAAATTGAAGCTTTCTTT. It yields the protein CASSSTEIEAFF.

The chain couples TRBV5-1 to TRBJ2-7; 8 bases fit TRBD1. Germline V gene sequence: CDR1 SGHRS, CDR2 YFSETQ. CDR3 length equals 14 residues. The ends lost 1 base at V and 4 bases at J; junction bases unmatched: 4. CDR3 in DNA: TGCGCCAGCAGCTTGAGGACAGGGAGGTACGAGCAGTACTTC. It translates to CASSLRTGRYEQYF.

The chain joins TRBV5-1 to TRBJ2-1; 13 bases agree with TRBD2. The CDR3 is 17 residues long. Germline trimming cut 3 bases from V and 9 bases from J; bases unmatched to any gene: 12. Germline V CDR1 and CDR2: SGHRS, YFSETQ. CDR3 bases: TGCGCCAGCAGCTGGCAGTTACTAGCGGGGGGGCCTGGTGAGCAGTTCTTC. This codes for CASSWQLLAGGPGEQFF.

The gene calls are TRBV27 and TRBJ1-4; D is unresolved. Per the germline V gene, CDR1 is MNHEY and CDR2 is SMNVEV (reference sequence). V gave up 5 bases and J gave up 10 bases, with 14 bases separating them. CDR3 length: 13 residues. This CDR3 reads CASSQREGGKLFF. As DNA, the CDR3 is TGTGCCAGCAGTCAGAGGGAGGGTGGAAAACTGTTTTTT.

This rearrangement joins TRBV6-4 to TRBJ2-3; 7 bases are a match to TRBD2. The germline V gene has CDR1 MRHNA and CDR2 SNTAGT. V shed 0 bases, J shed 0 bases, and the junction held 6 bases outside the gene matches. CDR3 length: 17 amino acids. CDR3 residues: CASSDSIGGRSTDTQYF. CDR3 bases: TGTGCCAGCAGTGACTCGATAGGCGGGAGAAGCACAGATACGCAGTATTTT.

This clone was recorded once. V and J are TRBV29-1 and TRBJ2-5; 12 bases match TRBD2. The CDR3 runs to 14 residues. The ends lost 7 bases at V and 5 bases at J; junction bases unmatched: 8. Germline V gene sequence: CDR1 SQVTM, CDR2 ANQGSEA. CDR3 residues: CSGSSGRARETQYF. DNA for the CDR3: TGCAGCGGATCTAGCGGGAGGGCCCGGGAGACCCAGTACTTC.

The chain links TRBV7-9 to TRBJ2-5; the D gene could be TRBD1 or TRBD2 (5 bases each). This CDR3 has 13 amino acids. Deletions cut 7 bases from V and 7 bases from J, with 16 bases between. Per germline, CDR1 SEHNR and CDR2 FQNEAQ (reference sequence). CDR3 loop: CASNPGGAGTQYF. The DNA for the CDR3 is TGTGCCAGCAACCCAGGTGGGGCGGGGACCCAGTACTTC. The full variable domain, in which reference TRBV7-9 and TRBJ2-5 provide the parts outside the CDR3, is DTGVSQNPRHKITKRGQNVTFRCDPISEHNRLYWYRQTLGQGPEFLTYFQNEAQLEKSRLLSDRFSAERPKGSFSTLEIQRTEQGDSAMYLCASNPGGAGTQYFGPGTRLLVL.

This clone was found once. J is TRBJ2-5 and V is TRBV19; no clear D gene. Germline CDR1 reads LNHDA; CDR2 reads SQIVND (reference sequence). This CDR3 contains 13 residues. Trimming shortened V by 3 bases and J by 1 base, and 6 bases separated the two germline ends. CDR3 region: CASSMRFQETQYF. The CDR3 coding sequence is TGTGCCAGTAGTATGCGCTTCCAAGAGACCCAGTACTTC.

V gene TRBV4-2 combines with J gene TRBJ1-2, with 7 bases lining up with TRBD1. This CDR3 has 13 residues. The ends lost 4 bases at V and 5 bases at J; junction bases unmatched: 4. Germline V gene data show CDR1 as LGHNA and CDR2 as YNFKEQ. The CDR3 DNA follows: TGTGCCAGCAGCCGGACAGGAGGGTATGGCTACACCTTC. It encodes CASSRTGGYGYTF.

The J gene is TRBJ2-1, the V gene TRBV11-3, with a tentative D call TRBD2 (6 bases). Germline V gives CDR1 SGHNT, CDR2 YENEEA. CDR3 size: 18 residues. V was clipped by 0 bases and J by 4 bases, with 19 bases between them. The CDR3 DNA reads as TGTGCCAGCAGCTTAGATTCCCCCGACGGGGGATCTTACAATGAGCAGTTCTTC. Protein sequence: CASSLDSPDGGSYNEQFF.